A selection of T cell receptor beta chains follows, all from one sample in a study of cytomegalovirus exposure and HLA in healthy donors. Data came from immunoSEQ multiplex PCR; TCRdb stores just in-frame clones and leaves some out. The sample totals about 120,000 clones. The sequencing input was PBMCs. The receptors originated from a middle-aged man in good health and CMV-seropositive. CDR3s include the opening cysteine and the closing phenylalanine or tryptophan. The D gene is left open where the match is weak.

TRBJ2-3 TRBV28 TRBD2 CASSPGLGFTDTQYF TGTGCCAGCAGTCCGGGACTAGGATTTACAGATACGCAGTATTTT
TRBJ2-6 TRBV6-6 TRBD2 CASTGGVSGANVLTF TGTGCCAGTACGGGAGGAGTATCTGGGGCCAACGTCCTGACTTTC
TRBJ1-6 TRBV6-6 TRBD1 CASSATGASVALHF TGTGCCAGCAGTGCGACAGGGGCCTCGGTGGCCCTCCACTTT
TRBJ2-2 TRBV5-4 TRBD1 CASRLGTALTGELFF TGTGCCAGCAGGTTAGGGACAGCCTTGACCGGGGAGCTGTTTTTT
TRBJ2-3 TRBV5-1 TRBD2 CASSLATSGGDTQYF TGCGCCAGCAGCTTGGCCACTAGCGGGGGGGATACGCAGTATTTT
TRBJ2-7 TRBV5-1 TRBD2 CASSLAGATSGSYEQYF TGCGCCAGCAGCTTGGCGGGGGCGACTAGCGGCTCCTACGAGCAGTACTTC
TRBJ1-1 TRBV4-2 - CAVQSGVEAFF TGTGCCGTTCAAAGCGGGGTTGAAGCTTTCTTT
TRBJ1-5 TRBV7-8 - CASSLVTGHPGQPQHF TGTGCCAGCAGCTTAGTTACGGGACACCCGGGTCAGCCCCAGCATTTT
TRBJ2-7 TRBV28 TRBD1 CASRTGSSYEQYF TGTGCCAGCAGGACAGGGAGTTCCTACGAGCAGTACTTC
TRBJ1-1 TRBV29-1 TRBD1 CSVALPDRGRIRSNTEAFF TGCAGCGTTGCCCTGCCGGACAGGGGGCGAATCAGGTCGAACACTGAAGCTTTCTTT
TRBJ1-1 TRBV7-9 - CASSLAGTEAFF TGTGCCAGCAGCTTAGCCGGCACTGAAGCTTTCTTT
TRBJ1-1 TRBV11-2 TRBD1 CASSMRGQNEAFF TGTGCCAGCAGTATGAGGGGGCAGAATGAAGCTTTCTTT
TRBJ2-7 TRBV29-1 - CSVEGDTAYEQYF TGCAGCGTTGAGGGGGACACCGCCTACGAGCAGTACTTC
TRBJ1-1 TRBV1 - CTSSPPRGGDTEAFF TGCACCAGCAGCCCCCCCCGAGGAGGGGACACTGAAGCTTTCTTT
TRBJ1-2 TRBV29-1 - CSVAAGNYGYTF TGCAGCGTTGCTGCCGGGAACTATGGCTACACCTTC
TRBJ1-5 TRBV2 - CASSEEAGPNQPQHF TGTGCCAGCAGTGAAGAGGCAGGGCCCAATCAGCCCCAGCATTTT
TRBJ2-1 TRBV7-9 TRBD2 CASSLTGGRHEQFF TGTGCCAGCAGCTTAACGGGAGGTCGTCATGAGCAGTTCTTC
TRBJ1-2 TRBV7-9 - CASSWGDRFFYGYTF TGTGCCAGCAGCTGGGGTGACAGGTTTTTCTATGGCTACACCTTC
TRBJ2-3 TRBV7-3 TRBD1 CASSLVGTGRTDTQYF TGTGCCAGCAGCTTAGTTGGGACAGGGAGGACAGATACGCAGTATTTT
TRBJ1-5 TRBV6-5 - CASSYSRGQPQHF TGTGCCAGCAGTTACTCGCGGGGTCAGCCCCAGCATTTT
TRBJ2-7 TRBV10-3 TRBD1 CAISARTGDSYEQYF TGTGCCATCAGCGCCCGGACAGGGGACTCCTACGAGCAGTACTTC
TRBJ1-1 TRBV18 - CASSPDRLNTEAFF TGTGCCAGCTCACCGGACAGATTGAACACTGAAGCTTTCTTT
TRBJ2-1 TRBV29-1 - CSVRGTYNEQFF TGCAGCGTCAGAGGGACTTACAATGAGCAGTTCTTC
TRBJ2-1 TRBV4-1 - CASSQEAGGSYNEQFF TGCGCCAGCAGCCAAGAAGCCGGGGGCTCCTACAATGAGCAGTTCTTC
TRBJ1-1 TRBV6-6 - CASSYSIVPNEAFF TGTGCCAGCAGTTACTCGATAGTGCCCAATGAAGCTTTCTTT
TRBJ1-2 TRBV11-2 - CASSLGGVYGYTF TGTGCCAGCAGCTTAGGGGGGGTCTATGGCTACACCTTC
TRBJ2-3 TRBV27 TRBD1 CASRGTGSQYF TGTGCCAGCAGAGGGACAGGGTCGCAGTATTTT
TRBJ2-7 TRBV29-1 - CSVGDTYEQYF TGCAGCGTGGGGGACACCTACGAGCAGTACTTC
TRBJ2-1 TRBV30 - CAWSGTVSSYNEQFF TGTGCCTGGAGTGGGACTGTCAGCTCCTACAATGAGCAGTTCTTC
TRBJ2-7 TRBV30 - CAWMEATNYEQYF TGTGCCTGGATGGAGGCAACAAACTACGAGCAGTACTTC
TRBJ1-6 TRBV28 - CASSLRTVSSPLHF TGTGCCAGCAGTTTACGGACAGTTAGTTCACCCCTCCACTTT
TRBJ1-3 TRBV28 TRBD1 CASTPLTGTGYTTIYF TGTGCCAGCACCCCCCTGACCGGGACAGGGTACACCACCATATATTTT
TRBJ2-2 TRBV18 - CASSRRTGELFF TGTGCCAGCTCCCGTAGAACCGGGGAGCTGTTTTTT
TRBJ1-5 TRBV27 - CASSLEFQGSGPQHF TGTGCCAGCAGTTTAGAATTTCAGGGGTCTGGGCCCCAGCATTTT
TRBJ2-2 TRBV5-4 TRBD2 CASSERPGLAANTGELFF TGTGCCAGCAGCGAACGACCGGGACTAGCGGCCAACACCGGGGAGCTGTTTTTT